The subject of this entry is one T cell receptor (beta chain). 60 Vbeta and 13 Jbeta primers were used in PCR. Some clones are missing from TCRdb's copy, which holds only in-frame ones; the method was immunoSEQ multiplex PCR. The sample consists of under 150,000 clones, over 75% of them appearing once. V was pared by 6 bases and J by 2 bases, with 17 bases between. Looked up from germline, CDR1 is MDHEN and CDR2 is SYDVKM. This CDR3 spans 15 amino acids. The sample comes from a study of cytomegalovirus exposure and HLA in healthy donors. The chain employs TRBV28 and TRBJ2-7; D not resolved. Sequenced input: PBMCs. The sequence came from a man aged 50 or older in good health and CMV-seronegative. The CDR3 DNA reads TGTGCCAGCAGCCCCGGCCTGGGCCCTACCTACGAGCAGTACTTC. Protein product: CASSPGLGPTYEQYF.